The sequence of this TCR beta chain was determined in a study of cytotoxic CD8 clonotypes in ibrutinib-treated CLL. Study-wide context: Responses: roughly 25 partial, 2 complete; after median roughly 68 months, about 15 stayed remitted, approximately twelve progressed. Sample averages reached 250,000 or so productive templates and 94,082 productive rearrangements. General study findings and limits: Sampling of sustained-remission and progressing patients occurred at differing times.

On this clone: The antigen is undetermined.

Genomic DNA in a quantity of about 2.1 micrograms was derived from cryopreserved PBMCs for TCR beta libraries. Generated by immunoSEQ multiplex PCR, the TCRdb table keeps only in-frame clones and is missing some. The sample records roughly 330,000 clones, 67% being singletons. Trimming took 5 bases from V and 6 from J, leaving 16 bases between them. CDR1 is MNHEY and CDR2 is SMNVEV in the germline V gene (reference sequence). The CDR3 totals 15 residues. The TCR comes from a human donor with chronic lymphocytic leukemia. Material: PBMCs, obtained after 36 months of ibrutinib treatment. The chain joins TRBV27 to TRBJ1-4, with D uncertain. This CDR3 is CASSTNVLSHEKLFF. DNA of the CDR3: TGTGCCAGCAGTACTAACGTGTTGAGTCATGAAAAACTGTTTTTT.